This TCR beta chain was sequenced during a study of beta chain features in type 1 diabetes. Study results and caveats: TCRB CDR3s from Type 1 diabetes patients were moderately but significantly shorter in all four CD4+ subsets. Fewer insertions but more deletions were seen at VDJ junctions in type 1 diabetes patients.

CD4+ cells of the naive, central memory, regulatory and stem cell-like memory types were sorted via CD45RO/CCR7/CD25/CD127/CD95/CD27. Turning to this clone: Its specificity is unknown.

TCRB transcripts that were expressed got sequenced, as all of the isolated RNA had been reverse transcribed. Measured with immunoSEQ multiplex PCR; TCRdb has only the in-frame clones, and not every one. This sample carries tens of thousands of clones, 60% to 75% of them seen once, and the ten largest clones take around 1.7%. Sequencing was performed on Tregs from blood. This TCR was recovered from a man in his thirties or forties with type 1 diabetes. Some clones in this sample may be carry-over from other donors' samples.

CDR3 sequence (DNA): TGTGCCAGCAGTGACAGGGCTGTAACAGATACGCAGTATTTT. Its protein is CASSDRAVTDTQYF. The chain employs TRBV2 and TRBJ2-3, with TRBD1 as a possible D gene (5 bases). The ends were cut back, 3 bases at V and 3 bases at J, with 10 bases in the middle. This CDR3 is 14 amino acids long. Germline CDR1 reads SNHLY; CDR2 reads FYNNEI.